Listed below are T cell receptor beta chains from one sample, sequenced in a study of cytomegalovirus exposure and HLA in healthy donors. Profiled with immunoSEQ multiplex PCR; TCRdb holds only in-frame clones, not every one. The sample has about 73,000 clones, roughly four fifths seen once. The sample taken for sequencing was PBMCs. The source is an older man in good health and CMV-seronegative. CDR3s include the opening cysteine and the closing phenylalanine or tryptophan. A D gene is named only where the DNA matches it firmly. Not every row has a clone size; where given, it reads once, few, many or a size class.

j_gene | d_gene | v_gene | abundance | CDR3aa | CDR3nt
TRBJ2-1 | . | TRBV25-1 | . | CASSEQGRDNEQFF | TGTGCCAGCAGTGAACAGGGAAGGGACAATGAGCAGTTCTTC
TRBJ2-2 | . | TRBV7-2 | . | CASRQTVGELFF | TGTGCCAGCAGGCAGACTGTCGGGGAGCTGTTTTTT
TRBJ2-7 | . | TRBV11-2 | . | CASSPQRQSGYEQYF | TGTGCCAGCAGCCCACAACGACAGAGTGGCTACGAGCAGTACTTC
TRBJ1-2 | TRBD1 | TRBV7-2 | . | CASSLAPGQGYGYTF | TGTGCCAGCAGCTTAGCCCCGGGACAGGGCTATGGCTACACCTTC
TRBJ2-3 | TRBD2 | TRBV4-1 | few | CASSQATGLARNTDTQYF | TGCGCCAGCAGCCAGGCTACGGGACTAGCGCGCAACACAGATACGCAGTATTTT
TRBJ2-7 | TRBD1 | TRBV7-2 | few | CASSTRDSSYEQYF | TGTGCCAGCAGCACCCGGGACAGCTCCTACGAGCAGTACTTC
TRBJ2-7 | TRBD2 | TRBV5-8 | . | CASSSGLAEPHEQYF | TGTGCCAGCAGCTCGGGACTAGCGGAGCCCCACGAGCAGTACTTC
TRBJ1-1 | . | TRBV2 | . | CASNPISNTEAFF | TGTGCCAGCAATCCTATATCGAACACTGAAGCTTTCTTT
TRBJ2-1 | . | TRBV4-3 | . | CASSRESAASSYNEQFF | TGCGCCAGCAGCCGAGAGTCAGCGGCCAGCTCCTACAATGAGCAGTTCTTC
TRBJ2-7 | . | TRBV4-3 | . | CASSQDRTAGEQYF | TGCGCCAGCAGCCAAGATCGGACCGCGGGGGAGCAGTACTTC
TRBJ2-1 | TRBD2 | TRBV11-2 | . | CASSTARIPLAGGDNEQFF | TGTGCCAGCAGCACAGCTCGGATCCCTCTAGCGGGAGGGGACAATGAGCAGTTCTTC
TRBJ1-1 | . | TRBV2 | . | CASKSQGPNTEAFF | TGTGCCAGCAAGTCACAGGGACCTAACACTGAAGCTTTCTTT
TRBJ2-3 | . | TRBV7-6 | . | CASRLSGPDTQYF | TGTGCCAGCAGGTTAAGTGGCCCGGATACGCAGTATTTT
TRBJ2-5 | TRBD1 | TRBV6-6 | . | CASSYSDRLMETQYF | TGTGCCAGCAGTTACTCGGACAGGCTGATGGAGACCCAGTACTTC
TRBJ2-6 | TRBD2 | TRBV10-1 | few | CASSSGGSGGSGANVLTF | TGCGCCAGCAGTTCCGGAGGGAGCGGGGGCTCTGGGGCCAACGTCCTGACTTTC
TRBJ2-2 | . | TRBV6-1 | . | CASSRTSYTGELFF | TGTGCCAGCAGCCGGACATCTTACACCGGGGAGCTGTTTTTT
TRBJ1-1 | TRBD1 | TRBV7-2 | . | CASSWRQGDTEAFF | TGTGCCAGCAGCTGGAGACAGGGCGACACTGAAGCTTTCTTT
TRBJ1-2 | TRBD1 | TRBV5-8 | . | CASAPLTYRGHGYTF | TGTGCCAGCGCGCCCTTAACCTACAGGGGCCATGGCTACACCTTC